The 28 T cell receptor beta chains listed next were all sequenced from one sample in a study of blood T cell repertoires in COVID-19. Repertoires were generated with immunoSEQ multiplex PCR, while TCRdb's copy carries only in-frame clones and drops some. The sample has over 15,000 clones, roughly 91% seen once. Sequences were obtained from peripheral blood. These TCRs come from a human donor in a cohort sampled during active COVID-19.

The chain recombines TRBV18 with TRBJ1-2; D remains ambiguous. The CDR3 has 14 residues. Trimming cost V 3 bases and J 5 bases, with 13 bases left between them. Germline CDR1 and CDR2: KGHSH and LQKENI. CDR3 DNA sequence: TGTGCCAGCTCACCTGGTTGGGAGAGATATGGCTACACCTTC. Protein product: CASSPGWERYGYTF.

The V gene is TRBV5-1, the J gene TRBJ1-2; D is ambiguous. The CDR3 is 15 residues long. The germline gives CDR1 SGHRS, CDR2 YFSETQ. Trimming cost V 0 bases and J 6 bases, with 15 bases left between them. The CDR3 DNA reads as TGCGCCAGCAGCTTGGTTCGGGATGTCTTCCATGGCTACACCTTC. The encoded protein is CASSLVRDVFHGYTF.

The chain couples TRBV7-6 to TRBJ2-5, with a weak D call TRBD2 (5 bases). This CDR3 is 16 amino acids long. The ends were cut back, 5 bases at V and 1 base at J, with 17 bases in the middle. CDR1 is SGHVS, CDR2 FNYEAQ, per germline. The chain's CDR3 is CASSPEGEIPQETQYF. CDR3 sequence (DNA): TGTGCCAGCAGCCCCGAGGGAGAAATACCCCAAGAGACCCAGTACTTC.

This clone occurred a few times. This chain's CDR3 is CASSLTENTEAFF. Here the CDR3 DNA reads TGTGCCAGCAGCCTCACAGAGAACACTGAAGCTTTCTTT. This chain connects TRBV6-5 to TRBJ1-1, with unresolved D. The CDR3 loop spans 13 amino acids. Germline V lookup: CDR1 MNHEY, CDR2 SVGAGI. V was clipped by 6 bases and J by 1 base, with 9 bases between them.

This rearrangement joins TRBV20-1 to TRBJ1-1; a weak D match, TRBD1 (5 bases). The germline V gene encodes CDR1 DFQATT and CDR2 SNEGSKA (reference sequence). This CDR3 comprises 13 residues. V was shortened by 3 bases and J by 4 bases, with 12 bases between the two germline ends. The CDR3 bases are TGCAGTGCTAGTGAGCCCGGGGGCACTGAAGCTTTCTTT. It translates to CSASEPGGTEAFF.

Here the CDR3 DNA reads TGTGCCAGCAGCTTAGACGTGGGGGGGGATACGCAGTATTTT. Protein: CASSLDVGGDTQYF. The chain recombines TRBV7-2 with TRBJ2-3, with 7 bases matching TRBD2. The germline V gene has CDR1 SGHTA and CDR2 FQGNSA. The CDR3 spans 14 residues. V shed 1 base, J shed 6 bases, and the junction held 4 bases outside the gene matches. Complete variable domain (other parts from reference TRBV7-2 and TRBJ2-3): GAGVSQSPSNKVTEKGKDVELRCDPISGHTALYWYRQSLGQGLEFLIYFQGNSAPDKSGLPSDRFSAERTGGSVSTLTIQRTQQEDSAVYLCASSLDVGGDTQYFGPGTRLTVL.

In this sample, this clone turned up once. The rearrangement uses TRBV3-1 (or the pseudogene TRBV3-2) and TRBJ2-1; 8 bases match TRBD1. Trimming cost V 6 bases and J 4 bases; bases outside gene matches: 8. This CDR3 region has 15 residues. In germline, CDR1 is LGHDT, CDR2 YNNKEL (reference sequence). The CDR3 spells CASSLTGGRYNEQFF. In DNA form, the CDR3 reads TGTGCCAGCAGTCTTACAGGGGGTCGTTACAATGAGCAGTTCTTC.

The CDR3 nucleotides are TGTGCCAGTAGTATATTTGGACAGGTCCCAGGGAGAGGATATTCACCCCTCCACTTT. This gives the protein CASSIFGQVPGRGYSPLHF. This rearrangement joins TRBV19 to TRBJ1-6; 7 bases align to TRBD1. CDR1 and CDR2 (germline): LNHDA, SQIVND (reference sequence). This CDR3 has 19 amino acids. With 2 bases clipped from V and 8 bases from J, the junction kept 18 bases outside the gene matches. The full variable domain, with the rest looked up from reference TRBV19 and TRBJ1-6, is DGGITQSPKYLFRKEGQNVTLSCEQNLNHDAMYWYRQDPGQGLRLIYYSQIVNDFQKGDIAEGYSVSREKKESFPLTVTSAQKNPTAFYLCASSIFGQVPGRGYSPLHFGNGTRLTVT.

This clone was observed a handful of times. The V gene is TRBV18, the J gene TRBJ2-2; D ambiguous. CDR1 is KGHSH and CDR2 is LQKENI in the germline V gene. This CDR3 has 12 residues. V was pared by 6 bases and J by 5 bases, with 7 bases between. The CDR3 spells CASSTGTGELFF. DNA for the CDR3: TGTGCCAGCTCGACTGGAACCGGGGAGCTGTTTTTT.

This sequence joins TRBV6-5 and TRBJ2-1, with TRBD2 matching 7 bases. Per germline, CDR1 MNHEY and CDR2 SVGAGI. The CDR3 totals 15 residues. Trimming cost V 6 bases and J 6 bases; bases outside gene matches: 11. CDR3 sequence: CASRVMGGVSNEQFF. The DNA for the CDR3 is TGTGCCAGCAGAGTTATGGGGGGGGTTTCCAATGAGCAGTTCTTC.

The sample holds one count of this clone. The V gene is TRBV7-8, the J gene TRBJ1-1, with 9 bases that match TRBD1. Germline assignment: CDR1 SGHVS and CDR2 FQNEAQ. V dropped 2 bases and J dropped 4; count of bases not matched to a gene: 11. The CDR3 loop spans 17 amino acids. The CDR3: CASSLRGQGNVGTEAFF. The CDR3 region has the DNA TGTGCCAGCAGCTTAAGGGGACAGGGAAATGTAGGCACTGAAGCTTTCTTT.

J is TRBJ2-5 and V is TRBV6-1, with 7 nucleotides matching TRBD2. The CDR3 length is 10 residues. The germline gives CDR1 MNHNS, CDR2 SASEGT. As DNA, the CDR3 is TGTGCGGGGGGGGACGAGACCCAGTACTTC. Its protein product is CAGGDETQYF.

The CDR3 region is CASSTGLAGVGGETQYF. In nucleotides, the CDR3 is TGTGCCAGCAGCACGGGACTAGCGGGAGTAGGTGGAGAGACCCAGTACTTC. The J gene is TRBJ2-5, the V gene TRBV21-1; the table calls TRBD2, which could not be checked here. TRBV21-1 is assigned pseudogene status. The CDR3 loop spans 17 amino acids.

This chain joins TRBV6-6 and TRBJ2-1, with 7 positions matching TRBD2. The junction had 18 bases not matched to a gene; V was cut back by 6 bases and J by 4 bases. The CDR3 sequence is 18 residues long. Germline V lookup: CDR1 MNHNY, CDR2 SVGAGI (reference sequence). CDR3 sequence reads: CASSRDKRKTGGYNEQFF. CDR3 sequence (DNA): TGTGCCAGCAGCCGAGACAAGAGAAAAACGGGGGGTTACAATGAGCAGTTCTTC.

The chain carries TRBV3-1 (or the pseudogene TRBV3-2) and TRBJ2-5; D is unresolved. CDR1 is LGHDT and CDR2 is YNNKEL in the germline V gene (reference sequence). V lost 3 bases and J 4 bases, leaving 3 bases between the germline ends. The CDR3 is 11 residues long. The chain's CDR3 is CASSHGETQYF. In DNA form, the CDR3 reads TGTGCCAGCAGCCACGGAGAGACCCAGTACTTC.

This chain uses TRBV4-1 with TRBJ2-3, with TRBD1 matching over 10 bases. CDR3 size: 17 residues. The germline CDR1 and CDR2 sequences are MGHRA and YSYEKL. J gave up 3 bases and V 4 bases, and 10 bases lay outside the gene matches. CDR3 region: CASSLRDRGVGTDTQYF. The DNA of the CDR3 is TGCGCCAGCAGCCTACGGGACAGGGGAGTGGGAACAGATACGCAGTATTTT.

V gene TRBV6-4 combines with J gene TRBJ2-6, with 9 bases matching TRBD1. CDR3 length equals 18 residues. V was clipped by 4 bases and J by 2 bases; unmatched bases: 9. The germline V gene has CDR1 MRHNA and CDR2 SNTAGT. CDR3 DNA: TGTGCCAGCAGTGCCCGGACAGGGGCGTCCCCTGGGGCCAACGTCCTGACTTTC. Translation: CASSARTGASPGANVLTF.

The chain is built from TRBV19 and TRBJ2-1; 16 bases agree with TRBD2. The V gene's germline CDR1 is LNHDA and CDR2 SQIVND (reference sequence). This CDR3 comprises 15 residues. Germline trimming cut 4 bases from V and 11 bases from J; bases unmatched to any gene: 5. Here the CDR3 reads CASSSGTSGRAKQFF. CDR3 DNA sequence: TGTGCCAGTAGTAGCGGGACTAGCGGGAGGGCAAAGCAGTTCTTC.

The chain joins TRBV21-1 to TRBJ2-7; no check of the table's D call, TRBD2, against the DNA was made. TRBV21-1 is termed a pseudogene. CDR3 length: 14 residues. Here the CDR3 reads CASSFREEMYEQYF. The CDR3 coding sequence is TGTGCCAGCAGTTTTCGGGAGGAGATGTACGAGCAGTACTTC.

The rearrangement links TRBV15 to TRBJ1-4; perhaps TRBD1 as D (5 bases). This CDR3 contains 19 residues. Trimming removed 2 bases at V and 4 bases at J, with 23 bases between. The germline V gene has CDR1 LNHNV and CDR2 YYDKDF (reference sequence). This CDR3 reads CATSRSGGEGLMRNEKLFF. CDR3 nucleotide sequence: TGTGCCACCAGCAGAAGCGGGGGGGAGGGGCTAATGCGTAATGAAAAACTGTTTTTT. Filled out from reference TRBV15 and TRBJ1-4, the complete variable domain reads DAMVIQNPRYQVTQFGKPVTLSCSQTLNHNVMYWYQQKSSQAPKLLFHYYDKDFNNEADTPDNFQSRRPNTSFCFLDIRSPGLGDTAMYLCATSRSGGEGLMRNEKLFFGSGTQLSVL.

The CDR3 protein is CASSVGNSGRGTQYF. CDR3 coding DNA: TGTGCCAGCAGCGTAGGGAATAGCGGGAGAGGGACCCAGTACTTC. The chain recombines TRBV9 with TRBJ2-5; 9 bases match TRBD2. V shed 0 bases and J 7 bases; nucleotides not matched to a gene: 7. This CDR3 has 15 amino acids. Looked up from germline, CDR1 is SGDLS and CDR2 is YYNGEE.

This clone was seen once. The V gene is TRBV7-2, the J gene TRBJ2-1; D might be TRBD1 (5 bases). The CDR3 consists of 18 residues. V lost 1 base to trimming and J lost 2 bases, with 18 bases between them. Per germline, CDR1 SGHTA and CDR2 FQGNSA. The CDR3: CASSLGLQGVRPYNEQFF. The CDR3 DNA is TGTGCCAGCAGCTTAGGACTCCAGGGTGTACGGCCCTACAATGAGCAGTTCTTC.

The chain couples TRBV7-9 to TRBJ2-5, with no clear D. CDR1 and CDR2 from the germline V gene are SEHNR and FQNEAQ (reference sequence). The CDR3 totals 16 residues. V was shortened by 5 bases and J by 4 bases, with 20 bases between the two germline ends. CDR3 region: CASSPMLAGLRETQYF. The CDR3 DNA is TGTGCCAGCAGCCCGATGTTAGCTGGTCTAAGAGAGACCCAGTACTTC.

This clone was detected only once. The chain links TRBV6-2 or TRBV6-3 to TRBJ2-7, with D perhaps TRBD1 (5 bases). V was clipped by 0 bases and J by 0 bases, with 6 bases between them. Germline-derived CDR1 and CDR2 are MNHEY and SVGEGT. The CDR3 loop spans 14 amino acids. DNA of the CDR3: TGTGCCAGCAGTTACTCGACAGCCTCCTACGAGCAGTACTTC. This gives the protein CASSYSTASYEQYF.

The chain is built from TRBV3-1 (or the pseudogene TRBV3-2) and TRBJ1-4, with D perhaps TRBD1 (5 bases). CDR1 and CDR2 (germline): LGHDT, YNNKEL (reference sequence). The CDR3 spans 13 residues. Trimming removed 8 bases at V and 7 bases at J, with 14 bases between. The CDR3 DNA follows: TGTGCCAGCGGGAGGGGACGGAGTGAAAAACTGTTTTTT. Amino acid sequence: CASGRGRSEKLFF.

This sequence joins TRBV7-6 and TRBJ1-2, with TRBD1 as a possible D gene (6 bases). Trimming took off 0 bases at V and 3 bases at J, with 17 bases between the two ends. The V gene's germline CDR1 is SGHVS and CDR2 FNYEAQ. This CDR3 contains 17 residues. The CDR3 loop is CASSLAGAGRGHYGYTF. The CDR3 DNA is TGTGCCAGCAGCTTAGCGGGGGCAGGGAGAGGACACTATGGCTACACCTTC.

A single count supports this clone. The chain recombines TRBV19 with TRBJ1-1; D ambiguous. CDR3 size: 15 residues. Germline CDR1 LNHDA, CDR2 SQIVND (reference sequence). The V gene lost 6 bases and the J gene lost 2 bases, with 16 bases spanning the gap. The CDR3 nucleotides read TGTGCCAGTAGCCATAGACAACTTTTAAACACTGAAGCTTTCTTT. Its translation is CASSHRQLLNTEAFF.

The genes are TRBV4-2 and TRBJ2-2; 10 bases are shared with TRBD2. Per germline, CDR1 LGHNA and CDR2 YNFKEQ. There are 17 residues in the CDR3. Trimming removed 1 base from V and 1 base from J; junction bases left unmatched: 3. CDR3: CASSQAAGGRNTGELFF. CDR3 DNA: TGTGCCAGCAGCCAAGCAGCGGGGGGGCGGAACACCGGGGAGCTGTTTTTT.